This is a list of T cell receptor beta chains from one sample in a study of T cell responses to AZD1222 COVID-19 vaccine. The table came from immunoSEQ multiplex PCR; TCRdb's copy has only in-frame clones and leaves some out. The sample has over 100,000 clones; about 89% are singletons. The input for sequencing was peripheral blood, taken on day 0 of AZD1222 vaccination. The receptors derive from an adult in good health. Both conserved end residues are part of each CDR3.

v_gene	len	j_gene	CDR3aa
TRBV7-9	14	TRBJ2-5	CASSPSGGQETQYF
TRBV6-6	15	TRBJ2-6	CASSYSGPGANVLTF
TRBV21-1	13	TRBJ2-7	CASSTTLPYEQYF
TRBV4-2	15	TRBJ1-2	CASSPNPGTNYGYTF
TRBV7-9	13	TRBJ2-1	CASSASLEGEQFF
TRBV9	13	TRBJ2-3	CASSVSTRTAQYF
TRBV27	11	TRBJ1-2	CASSPGRGYTF
TRBV6-6	14	TRBJ2-7	CASGSQENSYEQYF
TRBV5-1	15	TRBJ2-7	CASSLAFGQYYEQYF
TRBV6-6	15	TRBJ2-7	CASSYGSVGQNEQYF
TRBV7-9	15	TRBJ1-6	CASSLGWGPNSPLHF
TRBV7-9	17	TRBJ2-7	CASSNSHSGTGGYEQYF
TRBV3-1/TRBV3-2	13	TRBJ2-1	CASSQVVPDEQFF
TRBV5-6	14	TRBJ2-5	CASSSWATLETQYF
TRBV29-1	13	TRBJ1-1	CSLHRGMNTEAFF